This T cell receptor beta chain was found in a study of OX40 agonist ivuxolimab in advanced cancers. Across the study: An anti-OX40 (CD134) antibody with agonistic activity, ivuxolimab, was administered to patients. Partial responses occurred in Three dose-escalation patients, one with hepatocellular carcinoma and two with cutaneous melanoma.

Broader study findings: Researchers did not establish what antigens the expanded peripheral T cells target. More expanded clones were seen, on average, in CD8+ T cells than in CD4+.

As for this clone: Its antigen remains unknown.

The CDR3 is 18 amino acids. V lost 1 base and J lost 1; bases outside the gene matches: 12. CDR1 is MNHEY and CDR2 is SMNVEV in the germline V gene (reference sequence). Some clones are missing from TCRdb's copy, which holds only in-frame ones; the method was immunoSEQ multiplex PCR. Altogether 75,000 to 90,000 clones are present, around nine tenths being singletons, with the ten largest covering 1.5% to 2%. The TCR sequence derives from an adult with an advanced solid tumor such as melanoma, head and neck, liver or kidney cancer. The sequencing used CD4+ or CD8+ T cells sorted from blood, collected in a trial of the OX40 agonist ivuxolimab. The V and J genes are TRBV27 and TRBJ1-1; the match to TRBD1 covers 7 bases. The CDR3 reads CASSLWVGTAGSNTEAFF. The CDR3 region has the DNA TGTGCCAGCAGTTTATGGGTCGGGACAGCCGGATCGAACACTGAAGCTTTCTTT.